These 7 T cell receptor beta chains originate from one sample sequenced in a study of cytomegalovirus exposure and HLA in healthy donors. The PCR was carried out with 60 Vbeta primers and 13 Jbeta primers. Using immunoSEQ multiplex PCR, the repertoire was profiled, and TCRdb retains in-frame clones only, with some absent. Its table lists about 140,000 clones. Sequencing used PBMCs. These TCRs come from a male donor in good health and CMV-seronegative.

The chain is built from TRBV30 and TRBJ1-5, with D tentatively TRBD1 (6 bases). CDR1 is GTSNPN and CDR2 is SVGIG in the germline V gene (reference sequence). This CDR3 has 16 amino acids. Trimming pared 0 bases from V and 7 bases from J, leaving 19 bases between. CDR3 in DNA: TGTGCCTGGAGTGTAGGGGGTATACAAACTTTACAGCCCCAGCATTTT. Its protein is CAWSVGGIQTLQPQHF.

V is TRBV19 and J is TRBJ1-1; D ambiguous. Germline CDR1 LNHDA, CDR2 SQIVND (reference sequence). The CDR3 has 14 residues. Trimming stripped 1 base from V and 0 bases from J, with 6 bases between. The CDR3 nucleotides read TGTGCCAGTAGTATAGGGGAGGTGAACACTGAAGCTTTCTTT. Its translation: CASSIGEVNTEAFF.

The chain employs TRBV5-1 and TRBJ2-1, with 8 bases aligning to TRBD1. V was clipped by 0 bases and J by 7 bases; unmatched bases: 9. The CDR3 covers 16 residues. Germline V gene lookup returns CDR1 SGHRS and CDR2 YFSETQ. Here the CDR3 DNA reads TGCGCCAGCAGCTTGGACGTGGGCAGGGGGCGGAATGAGCAGTTCTTC. Translation gives CASSLDVGRGRNEQFF.

The CDR3 DNA is TGTGCCAGTAGTATAGAGGACAGGACAACCTACGAGCAGTACTTC. Translated: CASSIEDRTTYEQYF. The chain is built from TRBV19 and TRBJ2-7; 7 bases are a match to TRBD1. The CDR3 is 15 amino acids. CDR1 and CDR2 (germline): LNHDA, SQIVND (reference sequence). V shed 0 bases and J 2 bases; nucleotides not matched to a gene: 4.

The chain has TRBV5-4 and TRBJ2-7, with 7 bases aligning to TRBD2. The CDR3 totals 15 residues. The germline V gene encodes CDR1 SGHNT and CDR2 YYREEE (reference sequence). V was pared by 0 bases and J by 0 bases, with 3 bases of the junction left unmatched. This chain's CDR3 is CASSLDGGGSYEQYF. The CDR3 nucleotides read TGTGCCAGCAGCTTGGATGGCGGGGGCTCCTACGAGCAGTACTTC.

The chain employs TRBV7-6 and TRBJ1-1; D ambiguous. The CDR3 totals 13 residues. From germline, CDR1 is SGHVS and CDR2 FNYEAQ. Trimming stripped 1 base from V and 4 bases from J, with 7 bases between. CDR3 in amino acids: CASSLGQITEAFF. The CDR3 nucleotides read TGTGCCAGCAGCTTAGGGCAGATCACTGAAGCTTTCTTT.

The chain recombines TRBV19 with TRBJ2-1; the match to TRBD1 covers 8 bases. CDR3 size: 14 residues. Germline-derived CDR1 and CDR2 are LNHDA and SQIVND (reference sequence). The trim removed 5 bases at V and 6 bases at J, leaving 6 bases unmatched. CDR3 protein: CASSDPTGGNEQFF. In DNA, the CDR3 is TGTGCCAGTAGTGACCCAACAGGGGGCAATGAGCAGTTCTTC.